The 28 T cell receptor beta chains given below trace back to one sample, sequenced in a study of graft-versus-host responses after intestinal transplantation. The assay was immunoSEQ multiplex PCR, and TCRdb's table has in-frame clones only and misses some. This sample has about 98,000 clones, with about 82% found just once. The sequencing here drew on PBMCs, taken 255 days after intestinal transplant. The receptors come from a human patient who received an intestinal transplant, so some T cells may come from the graft donor.

The chain joins TRBV18 to TRBJ1-3; D uncertain. In germline, CDR1 is KGHSH, CDR2 LQKENI. V gave up 3 bases and J gave up 0 bases, with 15 bases separating them. There are 17 residues in the CDR3. The CDR3 DNA follows: TGTGCCAGCTCACCCATGGACGGCAGATTCTCTGGAAACACCATATATTTT. This codes for CASSPMDGRFSGNTIYF.

The gene calls are TRBV21-1 and TRBJ1-5. TRBV21-1 is listed as a pseudogene. The CDR3 is made up of 14 amino acids. The CDR3 DNA reads TGTGCCAGCAGCAAGTCGGGGAGAGATCAGCCCCAGCATTTT. Encoded protein: CASSKSGRDQPQHF.

This sequence joins TRBV13 and TRBJ1-1; D may be TRBD1 (5 bases). Trimming took 2 bases from V and 5 from J, leaving 18 bases between them. This CDR3 is built from 16 residues. Germline V gene sequence: CDR1 PRHDT, CDR2 FYEKMQ (reference sequence). The CDR3: CASSLLYGAEGTEAFF. For the CDR3, the DNA is TGTGCCAGCAGCTTACTATATGGCGCCGAGGGGACTGAAGCTTTCTTT.

V usage is TRBV5-1 and J usage is TRBJ1-2, with TRBD1 as a possible D gene (5 bases). Germline V gene sequence: CDR1 SGHRS, CDR2 YFSETQ. V was trimmed by 0 bases and J by 3 bases, leaving 27 bases between them. The CDR3 is 20 residues long. CDR3 amino acids: CASSLGETGSEDRSYYGYTF. The CDR3 nucleotides are TGCGCCAGCAGCTTGGGGGAAACAGGAAGTGAGGACCGTTCCTACTATGGCTACACCTTC.

The chain links TRBV5-4 to TRBJ2-1; D is unclear. With 0 bases removed from V and 9 bases from J, the gap between germline ends came to 13 bases. The CDR3 has 14 amino acids. Germline V gene data show CDR1 as SGHNT and CDR2 as YYREEE (reference sequence). The CDR3 DNA sequence: TGTGCCAGCAGCTTGGAGGGCGCCGCCGGTGAGCAGTTCTTC. This gives the protein CASSLEGAAGEQFF.

This sequence joins TRBV9 and TRBJ2-1; D perhaps matches TRBD2 (5 bases). Germline V gene data show CDR1 as SGDLS and CDR2 as YYNGEE. The CDR3 loop spans 13 amino acids. The V end was cut by 5 bases, the J end by 2 bases, with 8 bases between. CDR3 coding DNA: TGTGCCAGCAGTCTAGCCCCCTACAATGAGCAGTTCTTC. It codes for CASSLAPYNEQFF.

The genes are TRBV19 and TRBJ2-3; 8 nucleotides match TRBD2. V trimming: 1 base; J trimming: 5 bases; junction bases outside the gene matches: 14. The CDR3 has 18 amino acids. CDR1 and CDR2 from the germline V gene are LNHDA and SQIVND (reference sequence). Here the CDR3 reads CASSIGDIFSGTGDTQYF. The DNA for the CDR3 is TGTGCCAGTAGTATAGGTGACATTTTTAGCGGGACGGGAGATACGCAGTATTTT.

The chain has TRBV6-1 and TRBJ2-7; D is undetermined. This CDR3 is built from 13 residues. The V gene lost 5 bases and the J gene lost 3 bases, with 11 bases spanning the gap. The germline V gene encodes CDR1 MNHNS and CDR2 SASEGT. In nucleotides, the CDR3 is TGTGCCAGCAGTTTTCAGGTAAACTACGAGCAGTACTTC. Translating it yields CASSFQVNYEQYF.

The chain links TRBV6-1 to TRBJ1-2; 7 bases are shared with TRBD1. Germline V CDR1 and CDR2: MNHNS, SASEGT. Unmatched junction bases numbered 8, after V lost 6 bases and J lost 4 bases. The CDR3 covers 14 residues. The CDR3: CASSQPGQLYGYTF. The CDR3, as DNA: TGTGCCAGCAGCCAGCCGGGACAGCTCTATGGCTACACCTTC.

The chain is built from TRBV5-5 and TRBJ1-5, with 9 bases identical to TRBD1. J was trimmed by 5 bases and V by 4 bases; bases with no gene match: 10. This CDR3 spans 16 amino acids. From germline, CDR1 is SGHKS and CDR2 YYEKEE (reference sequence). CDR3 region: CASSNIQGAADQPQHF. In nucleotides, the CDR3 is TGTGCCAGCAGCAATATACAGGGGGCGGCGGATCAGCCCCAGCATTTT.

This chain links TRBV6-5 with TRBJ2-6; weak D call: TRBD2 (5 bases). The CDR3 contains 15 residues. V was cut by 6 bases and J by 4 bases, with 13 bases left in between. CDR1 and CDR2 (germline): MNHEY, SVGAGI. CDR3 protein: CASSPRGYGANVLTF. As DNA, the CDR3 is TGTGCCAGCAGCCCCCGGGGATACGGGGCCAACGTCCTGACTTTC.

This rearrangement joins TRBV5-1 to TRBJ1-2; D call uncertain. Germline V CDR1 and CDR2: SGHRS, YFSETQ. V lost 0 bases and J lost 4, with 13 bases in between. This CDR3 has 15 residues. This CDR3 is CASSLDTVGAYGYTF. Here the CDR3 DNA reads TGCGCCAGCAGCTTGGATACGGTCGGCGCCTATGGCTACACCTTC.

The rearrangement joins TRBV9 to TRBJ1-4, with D unclear. V lost 0 bases, J lost 0 bases, and 9 bases lay in between. The CDR3 totals 16 residues. CDR1 is SGDLS and CDR2 is YYNGEE in the germline V gene. The CDR3 here is CASSVEASATNEKLFF. CDR3 bases: TGTGCCAGCAGCGTAGAAGCGTCTGCAACTAATGAAAAACTGTTTTTT.

The V and J genes are TRBV27 and TRBJ1-6, with D unclear. CDR1 and CDR2 from the germline V gene are MNHEY and SMNVEV (reference sequence). The CDR3 sequence is 15 residues long. V dropped 2 bases and J dropped 4 bases, with 9 bases sitting between them. The CDR3 is CASSLIQRYNSPLHF. The CDR3 region has the DNA TGTGCCAGCAGTTTAATTCAGCGGTATAATTCACCCCTCCACTTT.

This chain joins TRBV18 and TRBJ1-1, with 9 nucleotides matching TRBD1. The length of the CDR3 is 15 residues. V trimming: 1 base; J trimming: 4 bases; junction bases outside the gene matches: 4. The germline V gene has CDR1 KGHSH and CDR2 LQKENI. Here the CDR3 reads CASSPLQGARTEAFF. The CDR3 DNA reads TGTGCCAGCTCACCACTACAGGGGGCGCGCACTGAAGCTTTCTTT. Supplemented by reference TRBV18 and TRBJ1-1, the full variable domain reads NAGVMQNPRHLVRRRGQEARLRCSPMKGHSHVYWYRQLPEEGLKFMVYLQKENIIDESGMPKERFSAEFPKEGPSILRIQQVVRGDSAAYFCASSPLQGARTEAFFGQGTRLTVV.

The CDR3 nucleotides read TGCGCCAGCAGCCAAGAGGGACAAGGGAGCAACAATGAGCAGTTCTTC. It encodes CASSQEGQGSNNEQFF. The rearrangement uses TRBV4-1 and TRBJ2-1, with D maybe TRBD1 (6 bases). The V end was cut by 0 bases, the J end by 5 bases, with 14 bases between. Germline lookup yields CDR1 MGHRA and CDR2 YSYEKL. CDR3 size: 16 residues.

The chain is built from TRBV4-1 and TRBJ1-5; D gene unclear. Germline V gene data show CDR1 as MGHRA and CDR2 as YSYEKL. The CDR3 runs 16 residues. V was clipped by 4 bases and J by 7 bases, with 20 bases between them. CDR3 sequence reads: CASSLAETPLEQPQHF. The CDR3 nucleotides are TGCGCCAGCAGCCTAGCTGAGACTCCCCTCGAGCAGCCCCAGCATTTT.

The V gene is TRBV2, the J gene TRBJ2-5, with D tentatively TRBD1 or TRBD2 (6 bases each). V lost 5 bases and J 9 bases, leaving 16 bases between the germline ends. This CDR3 is 13 amino acids long. Germline lookup yields CDR1 SNHLY and CDR2 FYNNEI. The CDR3 is CASSNTGWEAQYF. CDR3 DNA: TGTGCCAGCAGTAATACAGGGTGGGAGGCCCAGTACTTC.

The V and J genes are TRBV5-1 and TRBJ2-5, with 7 bases matching TRBD1. Germline trimming cut 4 bases from V and 3 bases from J; bases unmatched to any gene: 6. Looked up from germline, CDR1 is SGHRS and CDR2 is YFSETQ. The CDR3 sequence is 14 residues long. DNA for the CDR3: TGCGCCAGCAGCCCCGGGACAGCAAAAGAGACCCAGTACTTC. Its translation is CASSPGTAKETQYF.

J is TRBJ2-5 and V is TRBV6-6; a possible D gene is TRBD1 (5 bases). The germline V gene has CDR1 MNHNY and CDR2 SVGAGI (reference sequence). The CDR3 has 14 amino acids. V was trimmed by 0 bases and J by 2 bases, leaving 7 bases between them. The DNA for the CDR3 is TGTGCCAGCAGTTACTCGCCAGGGCAAGAGACCCAGTACTTC. Amino acid sequence: CASSYSPGQETQYF.

The chain has TRBV28 and TRBJ2-3, with TRBD1 matching 12 bases. The J segment lost 5 bases and the V segment lost 5 bases, leaving 8 bases of the junction unmatched. The CDR3 runs 16 residues. Germline V CDR1 and CDR2: MDHEN, SYDVKM. CDR3 nucleotides: TGTGCCAGCAGTCCGTCGGGACAGGGGGCTAAAGATACGCAGTATTTT. Its translation: CASSPSGQGAKDTQYF.

The J gene is TRBJ2-6, the V gene TRBV6-1, with no clear D. CDR3 size: 16 residues. V was clipped by 1 base and J by 0 bases, with 7 bases between them. The germline gives CDR1 MNHNS, CDR2 SASEGT. The CDR3 nucleotides read TGTGCCAGCAGTGAAGATACGGGCTCTGGGGCCAACGTCCTGACTTTC. This translates into CASSEDTGSGANVLTF.

The V and J genes are TRBV2 and TRBJ2-7, with D maybe TRBD2 (5 bases). The CDR3 covers 11 residues. The germline V and J ends were trimmed by 5 bases and 7 bases, with 9 bases remaining between them. Germline V gene data show CDR1 as SNHLY and CDR2 as FYNNEI. In nucleotides, the CDR3 is TGTGCCAGCAGTCTGGGAGCTGAGCAGTACTTC. This codes for CASSLGAEQYF.

The chain has TRBV14 and TRBJ1-2; D gene unclear. Germline V gives CDR1 SGHDN, CDR2 FVKESK. CDR3 size: 14 residues. V was cut by 1 base and J by 4 bases, with 10 bases left in between. The CDR3 bases are TGTGCCAGCAGCCAAGTTCCGGGAAGCTATGGCTACACCTTC. Translating it yields CASSQVPGSYGYTF.

This chain links TRBV30 with TRBJ2-2; tentatively, D is TRBD1 or TRBD2 (7 bases each). V was cut by 4 bases and J by 3 bases, with 15 bases left in between. Germline V gene sequence: CDR1 GTSNPN, CDR2 SVGIG (reference sequence). The CDR3 is 15 amino acids. The CDR3 is CAWTTAGGDTGELFF. In nucleotides, the CDR3 is TGTGCCTGGACCACCGCAGGGGGGGACACCGGGGAGCTGTTTTTT.

The rearrangement uses TRBV12-5 and TRBJ1-2, with D unresolved. The V end lost 2 bases, the J end lost 8 bases, and 18 bases lay between the germline ends. Germline CDR1 LGHNT, CDR2 FRNRAP. The CDR3 has 15 amino acids. The DNA for the CDR3 is TGTGCTAGTGGTTTGCGAGAGTCTCGCTACGGAGGCTACACCTTC. This encodes CASGLRESRYGGYTF. Full variable domain (rest looked up from reference TRBV12-5 and TRBJ1-2): DARVTQTPRHKVTEMGQEVTMRCQPILGHNTVFWYRQTMMQGLELLAYFRNRAPLDDSGMPKDRFSAEMPDATLATLKIQPSEPRDSAVYFCASGLRESRYGGYTFGSGTRLTVV.

The chain links TRBV28 to TRBJ1-5; TRBD1 might be the D (6 bases). This CDR3 contains 15 residues. Trimming removed 7 bases at V and 6 bases at J, with 19 bases between. Germline CDR1 reads MDHEN; CDR2 reads SYDVKM. CDR3 DNA sequence: TGTGCCAGCACCCCCGGGGGGCGCGGGAGTCAGCCCCAGCATTTT. Its translation is CASTPGGRGSQPQHF.

The chain is built from TRBV19 and TRBJ2-5; D is possibly TRBD2 (5 bases). V was cut by 6 bases and J by 5 bases, with 19 bases left in between. This CDR3 has 15 residues. Germline loops: CDR1 LNHDA, CDR2 SQIVND (reference sequence). This chain's CDR3 is CASRNRGLLGETQYF. The CDR3 nucleotides read TGTGCCAGTAGGAACCGCGGGCTACTCGGGGAGACCCAGTACTTC.